Below, one T cell receptor beta chain is given with its context. These data originate in a study of blood T cell repertoires in COVID-19. Turning to the study itself: The United States, Italy and Spain provided the acute and convalescent COVID-19 samples. T cells, B-cell-depleted T cells, or PBMCs supplied cDNA or gDNA.

Study processing details: Reference gene primer amplification yielded estimated nucleated cell counts. The repertoire was sequenced with immunoSEQ multiplex PCR; TCRdb's copy has only in-frame clones and lacks some. V and J calls and clone size come straight from that table; D and trimming were deduced from the DNA. The repertoire includes fewer than 130,000 clones, about 85% of them detected once, and 2.1% sits in the top ten. Trimming shortened V by 4 bases and J by 0 bases, and 38 bases separated the two germline ends. Germline CDR1 SGHRS, CDR2 YFSETQ. There are 24 residues in the CDR3. The sample consisted of peripheral blood. The J gene is TRBJ1-5, the V gene TRBV5-1; D is perhaps TRBD1 (6 bases). This clonotype was sampled from a human donor in a cohort sampled during active COVID-19. DNA for the CDR3: TGCGCCAGCAGCCCCCCAGGAGTGGGCAGGGGAGTTCTATATCCTTACCATAGCAATCAGCCCCAGCATTTT. Protein product: CASSPPGVGRGVLYPYHSNQPQHF.